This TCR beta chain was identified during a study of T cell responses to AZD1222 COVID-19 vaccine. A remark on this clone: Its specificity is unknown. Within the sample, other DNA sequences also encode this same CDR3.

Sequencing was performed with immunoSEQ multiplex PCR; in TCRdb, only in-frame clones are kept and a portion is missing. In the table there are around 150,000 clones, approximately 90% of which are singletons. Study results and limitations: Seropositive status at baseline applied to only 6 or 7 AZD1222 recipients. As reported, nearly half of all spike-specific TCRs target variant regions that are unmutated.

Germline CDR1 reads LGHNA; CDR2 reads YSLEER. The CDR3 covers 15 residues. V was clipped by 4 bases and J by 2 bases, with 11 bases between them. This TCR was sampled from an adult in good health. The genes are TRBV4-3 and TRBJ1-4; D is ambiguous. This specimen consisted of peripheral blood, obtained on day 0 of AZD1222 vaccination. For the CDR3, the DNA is TGCGCCAGCAGCCCCTCGGGAGCTACTAATGAAAAACTGTTTTTT. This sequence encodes CASSPSGATNEKLFF.